The clone carrying this TCR beta chain was recorded a few times. What it binds is unknown. From RNA transcripts, TCR beta CDR3 regions were amplified. HTBI primers were the set used in a first-round RT-PCR of the TCR CDR3. MiXCR, run by TCRdb on the multiplex PCR reads, gives a single entry per CDR3 protein. The sample includes about 710,000 distinct CDR3 sequences, about a sixth of them seen just once. This entry belongs to a study of T cells in Graves' hyperthyroidism and ophthalmopathy. Study-level results: Most clonotypes expanded in the thyroid (above 0.001) were also present in blood.

The junction had 9 bases not matched to a gene; V was cut back by 4 bases and J by 6 bases. Germline assignment: CDR1 KGHSH and CDR2 LQKENI. The CDR3 extends over 14 amino acids. The source material was blood. The source is a man between 18 and 29 years old with Graves' hyperthyroidism. V usage is TRBV18 and J usage is TRBJ2-7; 7 positions agree with TRBD1. CDR3 sequence reads: CASSRGTAKPEQYF. The CDR3 DNA reads as TGTGCCAGCTCACGAGGGACAGCGAAACCCGAGCAGTACTTC.